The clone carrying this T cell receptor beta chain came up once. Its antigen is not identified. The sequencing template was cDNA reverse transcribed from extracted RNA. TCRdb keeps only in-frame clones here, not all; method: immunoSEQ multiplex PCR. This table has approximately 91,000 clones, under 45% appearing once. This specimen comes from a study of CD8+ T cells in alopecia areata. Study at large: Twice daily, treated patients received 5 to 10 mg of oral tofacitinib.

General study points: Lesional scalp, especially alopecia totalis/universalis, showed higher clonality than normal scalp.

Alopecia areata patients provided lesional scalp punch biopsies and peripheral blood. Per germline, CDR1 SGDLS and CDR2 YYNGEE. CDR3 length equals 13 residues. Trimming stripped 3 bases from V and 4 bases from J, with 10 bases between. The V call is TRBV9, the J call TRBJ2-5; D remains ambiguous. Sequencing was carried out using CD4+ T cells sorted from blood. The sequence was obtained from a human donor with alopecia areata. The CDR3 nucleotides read TGTGCCAGCAGCGCTGTAGATGGAGAGACCCAGTACTTC. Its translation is CASSAVDGETQYF.